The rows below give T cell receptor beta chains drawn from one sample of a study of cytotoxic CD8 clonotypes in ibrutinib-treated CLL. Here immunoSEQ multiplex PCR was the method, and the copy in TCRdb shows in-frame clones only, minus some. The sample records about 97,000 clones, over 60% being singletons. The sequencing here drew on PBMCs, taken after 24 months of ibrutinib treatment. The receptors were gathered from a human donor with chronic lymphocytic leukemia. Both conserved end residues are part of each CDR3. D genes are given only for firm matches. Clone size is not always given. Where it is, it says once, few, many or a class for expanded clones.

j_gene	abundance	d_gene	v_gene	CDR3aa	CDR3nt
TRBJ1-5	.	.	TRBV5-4	CASSLGGPNSNQPQHF	TGTGCCAGCAGCTTGGGCGGTCCGAATAGCAATCAGCCCCAGCATTTT
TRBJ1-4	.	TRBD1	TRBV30	CAWSRQGGEKLFF	TGTGCCTGGAGTCGACAGGGGGGGGAAAAACTGTTTTTT
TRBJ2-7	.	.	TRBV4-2	CASSQEGAGHEQYF	TGTGCCAGCAGCCAAGAGGGGGCGGGTCACGAGCAGTACTTC
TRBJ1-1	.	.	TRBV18	CASSPDPAEAFF	TGTGCCAGCTCTCCAGATCCTGCTGAAGCTTTCTTT
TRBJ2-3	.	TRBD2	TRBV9	CASSANLAGGTDTQYF	TGTGCCAGCAGCGCGAATCTAGCGGGGGGCACAGATACGCAGTATTTT
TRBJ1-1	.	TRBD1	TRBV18	CASSPQGDTEAFF	TGTGCCAGCTCACCTCAGGGGGACACTGAAGCTTTCTTT
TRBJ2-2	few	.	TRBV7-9	CASSLSPGSLNTGELFF	TGTGCCAGCAGCTTATCCCCGGGGAGCTTAAACACCGGGGAGCTGTTTTTT
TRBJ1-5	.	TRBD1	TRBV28	CASSLTGNNQPQHF	TGTGCCAGCAGTTTGACAGGGAATAATCAGCCCCAGCATTTT
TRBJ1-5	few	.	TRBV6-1	CASGPGINQPQHF	TGTGCCAGCGGCCCAGGAATAAATCAGCCCCAGCATTTT
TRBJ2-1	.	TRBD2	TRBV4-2	CASSQGLAVSYNEQFF	TGTGCCAGCAGCCAGGGACTAGCGGTGTCCTACAATGAGCAGTTCTTC
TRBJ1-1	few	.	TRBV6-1	CASSGPEYNTEAFF	TGTGCCAGCAGTGGACCAGAATACAACACTGAAGCTTTCTTT
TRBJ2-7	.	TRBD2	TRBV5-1	CASSLGSGSGPYEQYF	TGCGCCAGCAGCTTGGGAAGCGGGAGTGGACCCTACGAGCAGTACTTC
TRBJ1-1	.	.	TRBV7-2	CASSLAAETEAFF	TGTGCCAGCAGCTTAGCGGCCGAGACTGAAGCTTTCTTT
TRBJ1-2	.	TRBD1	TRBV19	CASSRDRGALYGYTF	TGTGCCAGTAGCCGCGACAGGGGGGCTCTCTATGGCTACACCTTC
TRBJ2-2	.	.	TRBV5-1	CASSLVAGKSTGELFF	TGCGCCAGCAGCTTGGTCGCGGGGAAATCGACCGGGGAGCTGTTTTTT
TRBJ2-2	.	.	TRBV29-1	CSVRPTLANTGELFF	TGCAGCGTTCGCCCCACGTTAGCGAACACCGGGGAGCTGTTTTTT
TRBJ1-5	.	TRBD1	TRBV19	CASRADRDVNQPQHF	TGTGCCAGTAGGGCGGACAGGGACGTAAATCAGCCCCAGCATTTT
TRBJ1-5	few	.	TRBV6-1	CASSEMEGQPQHF	TGTGCCAGCAGTGAAATGGAGGGGCAGCCCCAGCATTTT
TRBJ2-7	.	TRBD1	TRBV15	CATSTGTGVYEQYF	TGTGCCACCAGCACGGGGACAGGAGTTTACGAGCAGTACTTC
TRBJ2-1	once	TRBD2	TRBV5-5	CASSLRTSGGNEQFF	TGTGCCAGCAGCCTGCGGACTAGCGGGGGGAATGAGCAGTTCTTC
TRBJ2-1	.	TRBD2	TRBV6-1	CASRLAVYNEQFF	TGTGCCAGCAGGCTAGCGGTCTACAATGAGCAGTTCTTC
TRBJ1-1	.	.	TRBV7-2	CASSPTLRREAFF	TGTGCCAGCAGCCCCACCCTTCGACGGGAAGCTTTCTTT
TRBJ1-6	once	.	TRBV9	CASSVEVGSPLHF	TGTGCCAGCAGCGTAGAGGTGGGCTCACCCCTCCACTTT
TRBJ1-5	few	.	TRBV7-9	CASSLEPQPQHF	TGTGCCAGCAGCTTAGAGCCTCAGCCCCAGCATTTT
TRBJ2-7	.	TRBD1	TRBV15	CATSRGTGIYEQYF	TGTGCCACCAGCAGAGGGACAGGGATTTACGAGCAGTACTTC
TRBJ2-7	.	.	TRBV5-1	CASSLAFATTYEQYF	TGCGCCAGCAGCTTGGCTTTCGCGACAACCTACGAGCAGTACTTC
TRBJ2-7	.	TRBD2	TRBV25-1	CASGGLAAYEQYF	TGTGCCAGCGGGGGACTAGCGGCTTACGAGCAGTACTTC
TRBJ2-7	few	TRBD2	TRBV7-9	CASSRGGLAAYEQYF	TGTGCCAGCAGCAGAGGGGGACTAGCGGCCTACGAGCAGTACTTC
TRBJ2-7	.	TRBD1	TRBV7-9	CASNNGGTGGSEQYF	TGTGCCAGCAACAACGGGGGGACAGGGGGCTCCGAGCAGTACTTC
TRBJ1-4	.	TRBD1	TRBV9	CASSSGTGLTNEKLFF	TGTGCCAGCAGCTCAGGGACAGGGTTAACTAATGAAAAACTGTTTTTT
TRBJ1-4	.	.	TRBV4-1	CASSQDERSGGKLFF	TGCGCCAGCAGCCAAGATGAACGGTCGGGGGGAAAACTGTTTTTT
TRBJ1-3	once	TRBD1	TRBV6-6	CASRRQGRSGNTIYF	TGTGCCAGCAGGAGACAGGGCCGCTCTGGAAACACCATATATTTT
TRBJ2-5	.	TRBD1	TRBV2	CASSAQGQETQYF	TGTGCCAGCAGCGCACAGGGGCAAGAGACCCAGTACTTC
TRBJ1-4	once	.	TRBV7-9	CASSPRRESLRVFF	TGTGCCAGCAGCCCCCGCAGGGAATCCTTAAGGGTGTTTTTT
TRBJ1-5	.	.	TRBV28	CASSFPGDSNQPQHF	TGTGCCAGCAGTTTTCCTGGGGATAGCAATCAGCCCCAGCATTTT
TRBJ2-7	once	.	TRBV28	CASRTVGSHEQYF	TGTGCCAGCAGGACCGTGGGGAGCCACGAGCAGTACTTC
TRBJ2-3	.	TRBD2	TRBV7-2	CASSLGSLAGGLADTQYF	TGTGCCAGCAGCTTAGGGTCGCTAGCGGGGGGGCTGGCAGATACGCAGTATTTT
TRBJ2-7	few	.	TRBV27	CASSLLRGRDPRKYF	TGTGCCAGCAGTTTACTCCGGGGACGTGACCCGCGAAAGTACTTC
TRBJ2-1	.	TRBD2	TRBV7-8	CASSLRLAGEEDEQFF	TGTGCCAGCAGCCTCCGACTAGCGGGAGAGGAGGATGAGCAGTTCTTC
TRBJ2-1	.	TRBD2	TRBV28	CASSLGGGNEQFF	TGTGCCAGCAGTTTGGGCGGGGGTAATGAGCAGTTCTTC
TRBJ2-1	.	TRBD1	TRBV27	CASSLGQGSYNEQFF	TGTGCCAGCAGTTTAGGACAGGGTAGCTACAATGAGCAGTTCTTC
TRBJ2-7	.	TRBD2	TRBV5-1	CASSLQTGRGQYF	TGCGCCAGCAGCCTCCAGACGGGGAGGGGGCAGTACTTC
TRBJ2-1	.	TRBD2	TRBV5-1	CASSSLRGGGLYNEQFF	TGCGCCAGCAGCTCGCTTCGGGGCGGGGGACTCTACAATGAGCAGTTCTTC
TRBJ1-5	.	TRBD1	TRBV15	CATSRQGTGGWRGNQPQHF	TGTGCCACCAGCAGGCAAGGGACAGGGGGCTGGAGGGGCAATCAGCCCCAGCATTTT
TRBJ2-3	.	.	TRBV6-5	CASRGAMTDTQYF	TGTGCCAGCCGCGGGGCGATGACAGATACGCAGTATTTT
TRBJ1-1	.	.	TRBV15	CATSRGGSGRSEAFF	TGTGCCACCAGCAGGGGAGGGTCAGGGAGGTCTGAAGCTTTCTTT
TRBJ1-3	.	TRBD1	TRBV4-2	CASSQPGQGNTIYF	TGTGCCAGCAGCCAACCGGGACAGGGAAACACCATATATTTT
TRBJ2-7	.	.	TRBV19	CASSTYNPSEQYF	TGTGCCAGTAGTACTTATAACCCTTCCGAGCAGTACTTC
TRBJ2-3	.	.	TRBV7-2	CASSLSRTLSTDTQYF	TGTGCCAGCAGCTTATCGCGGACTCTTAGCACAGATACGCAGTATTTT
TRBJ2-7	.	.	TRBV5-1	CASSLDPGSGEQYF	TGCGCCAGCAGCTTGGACCCGGGCTCGGGTGAGCAGTACTTC
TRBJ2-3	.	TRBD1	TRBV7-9	CALRQRDRVADTQYF	TGTGCCCTTCGGCAGCGGGACAGGGTCGCAGATACGCAGTATTTT
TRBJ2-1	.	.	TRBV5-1	CASSLAERNNEQFF	TGCGCCAGCAGCTTGGCCGAGCGGAACAATGAGCAGTTCTTC
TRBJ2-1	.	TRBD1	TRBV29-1	CSVDRTGWAGNEQFF	TGCAGCGTTGATCGGACAGGGTGGGCCGGCAATGAGCAGTTCTTC
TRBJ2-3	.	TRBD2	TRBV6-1	CASSGGDKDTQYF	TGTGCCAGTAGCGGGGGGGATAAAGATACGCAGTATTTT
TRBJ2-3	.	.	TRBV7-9	CASSPQTGANTDTQYF	TGTGCCAGCAGCCCCCAGACAGGAGCTAACACAGATACGCAGTATTTT